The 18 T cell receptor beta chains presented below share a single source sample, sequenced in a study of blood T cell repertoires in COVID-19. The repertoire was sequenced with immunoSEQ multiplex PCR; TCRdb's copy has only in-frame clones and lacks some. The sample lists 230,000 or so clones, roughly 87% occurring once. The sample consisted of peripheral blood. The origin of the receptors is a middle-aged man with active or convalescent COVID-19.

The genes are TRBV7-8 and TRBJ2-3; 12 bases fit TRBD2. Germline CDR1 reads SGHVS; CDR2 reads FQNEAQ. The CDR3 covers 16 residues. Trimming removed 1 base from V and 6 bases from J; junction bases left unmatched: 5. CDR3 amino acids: CASSLVPSGREDTQYF. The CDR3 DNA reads TGTGCCAGCAGCTTAGTCCCTAGCGGGAGGGAGGATACGCAGTATTTT.

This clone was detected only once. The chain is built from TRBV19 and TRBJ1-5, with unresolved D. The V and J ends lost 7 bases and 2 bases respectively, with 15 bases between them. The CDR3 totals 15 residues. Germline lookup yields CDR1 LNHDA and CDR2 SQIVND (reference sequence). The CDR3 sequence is CASTLGLGGNQPQHF. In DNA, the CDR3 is TGTGCCAGTACCCTTGGACTTGGAGGCAATCAGCCCCAGCATTTT.

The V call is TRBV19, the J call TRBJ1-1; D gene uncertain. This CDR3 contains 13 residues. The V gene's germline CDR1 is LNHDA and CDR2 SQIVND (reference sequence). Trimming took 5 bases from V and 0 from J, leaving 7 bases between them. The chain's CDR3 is CASSPVLNTEAFF. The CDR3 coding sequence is TGTGCCAGTAGTCCAGTCTTGAACACTGAAGCTTTCTTT. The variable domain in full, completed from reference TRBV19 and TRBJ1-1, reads DGGITQSPKYLFRKEGQNVTLSCEQNLNHDAMYWYRQDPGQGLRLIYYSQIVNDFQKGDIAEGYSVSREKKESFPLTVTSAQKNPTAFYLCASSPVLNTEAFFGQGTRLTVV.

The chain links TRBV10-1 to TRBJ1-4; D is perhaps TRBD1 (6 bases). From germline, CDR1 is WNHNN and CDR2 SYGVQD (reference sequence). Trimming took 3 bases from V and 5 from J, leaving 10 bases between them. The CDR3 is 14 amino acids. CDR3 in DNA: TGCGCCAGCAGTGACGGGGGGCGGAATGAAAAACTGTTTTTT. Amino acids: CASSDGGRNEKLFF.

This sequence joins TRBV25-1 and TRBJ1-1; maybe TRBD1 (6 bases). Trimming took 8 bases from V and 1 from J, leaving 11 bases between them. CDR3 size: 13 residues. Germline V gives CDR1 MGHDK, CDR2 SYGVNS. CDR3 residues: CASSQGQNTEAFF. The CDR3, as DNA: TGTGCCAGCTCACAGGGCCAGAACACTGAAGCTTTCTTT.

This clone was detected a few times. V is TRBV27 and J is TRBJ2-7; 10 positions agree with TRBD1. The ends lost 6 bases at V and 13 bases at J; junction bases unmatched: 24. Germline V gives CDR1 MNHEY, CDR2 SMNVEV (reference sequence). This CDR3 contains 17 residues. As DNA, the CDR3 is TGTGCCAGCAGCCCTGTAATAGACGCGGGGACAGGGGAAGGAGGATACTTC. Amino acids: CASSPVIDAGTGEGGYF.

The CDR3 sequence: CASRSPRGGPRGVTSEQFF. CDR3 nucleotides: TGTGCCAGTAGATCCCCCCGGGGGGGTCCTCGGGGGGTTACAAGTGAGCAGTTCTTC. This chain links TRBV19 with TRBJ2-1; 8 bases match TRBD2. V was clipped by 6 bases and J by 9 bases; unmatched bases: 25. The V gene's germline CDR1 is LNHDA and CDR2 SQIVND (reference sequence). This CDR3 contains 19 residues.

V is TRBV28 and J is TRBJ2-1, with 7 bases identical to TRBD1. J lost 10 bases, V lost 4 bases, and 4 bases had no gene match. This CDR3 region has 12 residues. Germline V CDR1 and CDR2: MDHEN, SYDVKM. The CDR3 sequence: CASSSLGQEQFF. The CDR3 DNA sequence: TGTGCCAGCAGTTCCTTGGGACAGGAGCAGTTCTTC.

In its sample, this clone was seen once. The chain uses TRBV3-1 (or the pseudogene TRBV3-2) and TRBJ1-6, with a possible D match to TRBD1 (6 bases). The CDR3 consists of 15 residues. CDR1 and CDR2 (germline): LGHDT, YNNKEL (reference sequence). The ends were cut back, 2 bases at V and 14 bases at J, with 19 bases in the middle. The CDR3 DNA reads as TGTGCCAGCAGCCAACTCAGGACAGCCGAAAGAACCCTCCACTTT. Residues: CASSQLRTAERTLHF.

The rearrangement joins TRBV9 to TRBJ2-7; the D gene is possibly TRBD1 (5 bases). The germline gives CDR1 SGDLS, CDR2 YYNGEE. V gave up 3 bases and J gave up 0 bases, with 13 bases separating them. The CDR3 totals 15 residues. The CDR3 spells CASSAGAASSYEQYF. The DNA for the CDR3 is TGTGCCAGCAGCGCTGGGGCAGCGTCCTCCTACGAGCAGTACTTC.

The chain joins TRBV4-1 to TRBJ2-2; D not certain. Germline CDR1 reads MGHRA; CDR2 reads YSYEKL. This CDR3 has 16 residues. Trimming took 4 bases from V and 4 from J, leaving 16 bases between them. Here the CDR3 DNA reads TGCGCCAGCAGCCGCGCAGGCGCCGTGGGCACCGGGGAGCTGTTTTTT. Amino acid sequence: CASSRAGAVGTGELFF.

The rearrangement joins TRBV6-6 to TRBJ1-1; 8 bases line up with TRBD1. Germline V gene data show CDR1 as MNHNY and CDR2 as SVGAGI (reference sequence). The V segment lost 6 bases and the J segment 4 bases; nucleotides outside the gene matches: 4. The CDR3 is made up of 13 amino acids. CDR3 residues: CASSRQGSTEAFF. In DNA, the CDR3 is TGTGCCAGCAGCCGACAGGGGAGCACTGAAGCTTTCTTT.

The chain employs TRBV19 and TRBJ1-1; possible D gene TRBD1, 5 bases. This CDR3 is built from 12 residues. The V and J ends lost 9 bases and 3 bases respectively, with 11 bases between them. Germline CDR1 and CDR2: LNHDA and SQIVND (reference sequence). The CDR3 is CASSEGYTEAFF. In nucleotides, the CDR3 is TGTGCCAGCTCGGAGGGGTACACTGAAGCTTTCTTT.

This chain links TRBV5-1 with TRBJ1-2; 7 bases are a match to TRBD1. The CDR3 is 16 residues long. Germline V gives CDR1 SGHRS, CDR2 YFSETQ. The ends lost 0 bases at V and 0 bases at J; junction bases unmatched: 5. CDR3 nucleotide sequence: TGCGCCAGCAGCTTGGGGGCAGGGGGTCCTAACTATGGCTACACCTTC. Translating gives CASSLGAGGPNYGYTF.

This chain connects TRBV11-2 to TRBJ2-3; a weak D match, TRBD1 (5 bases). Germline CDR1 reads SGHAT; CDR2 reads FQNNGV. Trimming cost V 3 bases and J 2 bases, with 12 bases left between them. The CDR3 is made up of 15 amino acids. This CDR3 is CASSFLDIDTDTQYF. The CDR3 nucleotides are TGTGCCAGCAGCTTTCTGGACATCGACACAGATACGCAGTATTTT.

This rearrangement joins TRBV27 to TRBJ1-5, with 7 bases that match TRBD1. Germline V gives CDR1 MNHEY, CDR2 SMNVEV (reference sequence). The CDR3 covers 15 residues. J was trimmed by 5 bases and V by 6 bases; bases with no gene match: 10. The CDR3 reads CASRPDRVSYQPQHF. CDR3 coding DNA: TGTGCCAGCAGACCTGACAGGGTGAGCTATCAGCCCCAGCATTTT.

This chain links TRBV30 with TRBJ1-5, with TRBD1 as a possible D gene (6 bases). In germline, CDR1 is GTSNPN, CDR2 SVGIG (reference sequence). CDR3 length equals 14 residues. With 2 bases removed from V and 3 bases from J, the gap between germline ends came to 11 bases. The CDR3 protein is CAWSRTVNNQPQHF. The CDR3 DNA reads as TGTGCCTGGAGTAGGACAGTCAACAATCAGCCCCAGCATTTT.

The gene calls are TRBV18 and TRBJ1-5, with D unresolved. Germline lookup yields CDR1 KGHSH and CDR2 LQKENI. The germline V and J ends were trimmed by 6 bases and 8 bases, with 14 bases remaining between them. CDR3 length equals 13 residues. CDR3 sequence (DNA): TGTGCCAGCTCGGGTGTCGGGGTCGAGCCCCAGCATTTT. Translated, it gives CASSGVGVEPQHF.